The T cell receptor beta chain described here comes from a study of T cell clonotyping in hematopoietic cell transplantation. In the study overall: Cytoreduction preceded collection of pretransplant recipient samples.

Notes on the study in general: No sorting was done, leaving CD4 and CD8 contributions mixed.

Concerning this clone itself: Its antigen is not known.

Time point specified: recipient sample about 28 days before transplant, after cytoreduction. Produced via immunoSEQ multiplex PCR; TCRdb's table is partial and in-frame only. The data show 25,000 to 30,000 clones, roughly 84% seen once. The CDR3 spans 18 residues. CDR1 is SGHAT, CDR2 FQDESV, per germline (reference sequence). V was pared by 2 bases and J by 2 bases, with 12 bases of the junction left unmatched. The specimen comprised peripheral blood mononuclear cells, sampled before stem cell transplant. The chain joins TRBV11-1 to TRBJ2-1; 7 bases are shared with TRBD2. This sequence was found in a middle-aged man with acute myeloid leukemia. Some clones in this sample may be carry-over from other donors' samples. The CDR3 is CASSLWGLAGAPYNEQFF. CDR3 sequence (DNA): TGTGCCAGCAGCTTATGGGGGTTGGCGGGAGCCCCCTACAATGAGCAGTTCTTC.